This section outlines one T cell receptor (beta chain) sequence together with its context. Antigen specificity is unknown. The CDR3 has 15 residues. Unmatched junction bases numbered 9, after V lost 8 bases and J lost 7 bases. Per germline, CDR1 SEHNR and CDR2 FQNEAQ (reference sequence). The data were taken from a study of T-cell memory formation after mild COVID-19. Across the whole study: In these data, TCR clusters were largely donor specific.

TCRdb processed the 5' RACE reads anew with MiXCR; each CDR3 protein has one entry. The sample lists 90,000 to 120,000 distinct CDR3 sequences, over 15% occurring once. General study findings and limits: Mainly CM and EM harbored the contracting CD4+ clones; mainly EMRA harbored the CD8+ ones. Balance between CD4 and CD8 was seen in clones contracting day 15 to 85, and a CD4+ lean was seen in later expanders.

The sequenced sample consisted of PBMCs or a T cell subset sorted from them (not recorded which). The receptor was isolated from a man younger than 30 who had mild COVID-19 (a few samples of this study predate the infection). Cell type and time point are not known. The chain recombines TRBV7-9 with TRBJ2-1; TRBD2 agrees at 12 bases. The CDR3 DNA is TGTGCCAGCGCCGCCCTGACTAGCGGGAGAAATGAGCAGTTCTTC. Translation: CASAALTSGRNEQFF. Variable domain in full (rest from reference TRBV7-9 and TRBJ2-1): DTGVSQNPRHKITKRGQNVTFRCDPISEHNRLYWYRQTLGQGPEFLTYFQNEAQLEKSRLLSDRFSAERPKGSFSTLEIQRTEQGDSAMYLCASAALTSGRNEQFFGPGTRLTVL.